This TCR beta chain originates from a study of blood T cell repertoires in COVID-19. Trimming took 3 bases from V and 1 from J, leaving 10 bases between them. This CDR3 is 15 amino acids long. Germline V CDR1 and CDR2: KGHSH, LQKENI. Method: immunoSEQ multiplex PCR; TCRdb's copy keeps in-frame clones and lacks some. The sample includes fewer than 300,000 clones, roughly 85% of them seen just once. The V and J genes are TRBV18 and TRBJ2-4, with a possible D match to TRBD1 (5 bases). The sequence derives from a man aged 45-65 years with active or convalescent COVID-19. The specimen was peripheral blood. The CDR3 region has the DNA TGTGCCAGCTCACCTGCGACAGACGCCAAAAACATTCAGTACTTC. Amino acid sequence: CASSPATDAKNIQYF.